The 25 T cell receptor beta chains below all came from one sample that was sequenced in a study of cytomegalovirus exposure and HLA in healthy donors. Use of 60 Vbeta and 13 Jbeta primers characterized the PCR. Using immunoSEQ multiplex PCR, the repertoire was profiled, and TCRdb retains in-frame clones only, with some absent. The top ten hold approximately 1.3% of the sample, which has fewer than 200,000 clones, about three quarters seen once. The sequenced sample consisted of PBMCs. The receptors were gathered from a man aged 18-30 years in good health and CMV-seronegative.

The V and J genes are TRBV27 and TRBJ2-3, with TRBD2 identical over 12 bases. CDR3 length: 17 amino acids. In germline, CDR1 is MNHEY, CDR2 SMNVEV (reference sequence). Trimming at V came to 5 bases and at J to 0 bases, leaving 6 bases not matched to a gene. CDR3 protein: CASSLRGTSGSTDTQYF. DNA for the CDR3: TGTGCCAGCAGTCTGAGGGGGACTAGCGGGAGCACAGATACGCAGTATTTT.

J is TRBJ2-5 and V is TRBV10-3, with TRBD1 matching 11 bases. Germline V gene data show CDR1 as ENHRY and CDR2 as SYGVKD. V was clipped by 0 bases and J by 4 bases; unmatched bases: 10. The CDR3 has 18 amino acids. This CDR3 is CAISESKRTGGRGETQYF. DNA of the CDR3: TGTGCCATCAGTGAGTCGAAGCGGACAGGGGGCCGGGGAGAGACCCAGTACTTC.

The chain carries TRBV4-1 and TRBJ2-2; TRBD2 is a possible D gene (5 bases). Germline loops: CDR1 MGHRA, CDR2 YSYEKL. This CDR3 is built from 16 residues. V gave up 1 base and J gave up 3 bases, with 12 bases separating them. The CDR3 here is CASSQGRTRHTGELFF. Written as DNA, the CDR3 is TGCGCCAGCAGCCAAGGCCGCACTAGGCACACCGGGGAGCTGTTTTTT.

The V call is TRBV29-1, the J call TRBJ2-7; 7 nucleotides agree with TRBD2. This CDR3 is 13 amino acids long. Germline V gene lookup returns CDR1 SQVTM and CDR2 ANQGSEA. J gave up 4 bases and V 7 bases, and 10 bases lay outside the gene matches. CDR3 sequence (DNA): TGCAGCGCCTCTGGGGGGGAGGGGTACGAGCAGTACTTC. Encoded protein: CSASGGEGYEQYF.

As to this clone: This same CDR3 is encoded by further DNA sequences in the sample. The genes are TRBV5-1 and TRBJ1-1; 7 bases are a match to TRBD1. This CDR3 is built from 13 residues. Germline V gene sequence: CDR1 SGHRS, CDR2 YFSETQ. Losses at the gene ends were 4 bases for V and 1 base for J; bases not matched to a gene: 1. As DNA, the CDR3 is TGCGCCAGCAGCCGACAGGGGAACACTGAAGCTTTCTTT. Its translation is CASSRQGNTEAFF.

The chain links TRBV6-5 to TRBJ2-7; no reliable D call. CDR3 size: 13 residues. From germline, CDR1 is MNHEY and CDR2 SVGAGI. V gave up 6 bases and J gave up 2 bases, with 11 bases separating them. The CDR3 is CASSSRVAYEQYF. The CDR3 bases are TGTGCCAGCAGCTCCCGCGTGGCCTACGAGCAGTACTTC.

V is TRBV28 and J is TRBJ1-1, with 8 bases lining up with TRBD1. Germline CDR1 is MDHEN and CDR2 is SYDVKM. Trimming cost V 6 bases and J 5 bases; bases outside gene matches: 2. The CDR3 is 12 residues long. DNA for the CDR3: TGTGCCAGCAGCAGGGGGCTGACTGAAGCTTTCTTT. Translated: CASSRGLTEAFF.

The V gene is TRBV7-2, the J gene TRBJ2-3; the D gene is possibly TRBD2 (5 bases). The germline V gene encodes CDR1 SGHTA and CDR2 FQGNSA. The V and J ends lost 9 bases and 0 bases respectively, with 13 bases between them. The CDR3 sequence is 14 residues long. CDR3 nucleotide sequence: TGTGCCAGTCCAGCGGAACCTAGCACAGATACGCAGTATTTT. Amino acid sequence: CASPAEPSTDTQYF.

The CDR3 region has the DNA TGTGCCAGCAGTTACTGGGGAGGGCCCCCCTACGAGCAGTACTTC. The encoded protein is CASSYWGGPPYEQYF. The chain joins TRBV6-5 to TRBJ2-7; 7 nucleotides match TRBD2. The V segment lost 1 base and the J segment 2 bases; nucleotides outside the gene matches: 5. The CDR3 is made up of 15 amino acids. Germline lookup yields CDR1 MNHEY and CDR2 SVGAGI.

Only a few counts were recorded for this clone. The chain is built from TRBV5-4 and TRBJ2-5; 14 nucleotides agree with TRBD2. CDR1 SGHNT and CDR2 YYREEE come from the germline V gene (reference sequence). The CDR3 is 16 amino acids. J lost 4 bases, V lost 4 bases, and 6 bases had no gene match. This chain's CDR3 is CASSRGLAGVVETQYF. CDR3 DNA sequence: TGTGCCAGCAGCCGGGGACTAGCGGGAGTAGTAGAGACCCAGTACTTC.

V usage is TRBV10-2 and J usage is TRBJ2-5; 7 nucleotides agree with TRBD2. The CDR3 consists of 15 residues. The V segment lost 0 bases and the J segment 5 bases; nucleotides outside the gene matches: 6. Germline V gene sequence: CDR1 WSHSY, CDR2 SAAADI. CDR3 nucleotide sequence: TGCGCCAGCAGTGAGTCTGGGAGCGGGACTGAGACCCAGTACTTC. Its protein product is CASSESGSGTETQYF.

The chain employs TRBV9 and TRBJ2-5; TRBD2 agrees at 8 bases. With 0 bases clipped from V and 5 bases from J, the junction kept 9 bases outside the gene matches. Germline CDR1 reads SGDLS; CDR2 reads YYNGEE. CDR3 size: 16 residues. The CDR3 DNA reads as TGTGCCAGCAGCGTAGGGGCGCGGGAGGAGGGCGAGACCCAGTACTTC. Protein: CASSVGAREEGETQYF.

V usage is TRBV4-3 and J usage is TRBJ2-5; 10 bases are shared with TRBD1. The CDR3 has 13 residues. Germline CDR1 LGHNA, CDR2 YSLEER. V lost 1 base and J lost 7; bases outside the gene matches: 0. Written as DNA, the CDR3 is TGCGCCAGCAGCCAAGGGACAGGGGGGACCCAGTACTTC. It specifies CASSQGTGGTQYF.

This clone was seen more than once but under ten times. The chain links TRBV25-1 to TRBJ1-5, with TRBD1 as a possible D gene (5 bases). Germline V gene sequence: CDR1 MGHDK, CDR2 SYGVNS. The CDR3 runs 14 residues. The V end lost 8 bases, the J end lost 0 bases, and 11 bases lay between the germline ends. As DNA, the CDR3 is TGTGCCAGCCAAGGAGGGGTTAGCAATCAGCCCCAGCATTTT. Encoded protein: CASQGGVSNQPQHF.

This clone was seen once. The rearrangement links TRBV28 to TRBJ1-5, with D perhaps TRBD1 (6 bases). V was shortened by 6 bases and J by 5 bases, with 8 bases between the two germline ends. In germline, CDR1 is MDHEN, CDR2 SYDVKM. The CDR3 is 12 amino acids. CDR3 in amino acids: CASSGGHQPQHF. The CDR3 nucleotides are TGTGCCAGCAGCGGGGGGCATCAGCCCCAGCATTTT.

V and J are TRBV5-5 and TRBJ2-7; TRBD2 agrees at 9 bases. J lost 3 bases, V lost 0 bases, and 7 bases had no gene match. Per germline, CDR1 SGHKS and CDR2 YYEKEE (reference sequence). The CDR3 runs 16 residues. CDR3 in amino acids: CASSLGIAGGNYEQYF. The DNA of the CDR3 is TGTGCCAGCAGCTTGGGTATTGCGGGAGGGAACTACGAGCAGTACTTC. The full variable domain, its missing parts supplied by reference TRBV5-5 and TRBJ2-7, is DAGVTQSPTHLIKTRGQQVTLRCSPISGHKSVSWYQQVLGQGPQFIFQYYEKEERGRGNFPDRFSARQFPNYSSELNVNALLLGDSALYLCASSLGIAGGNYEQYFGPGTRLTVT.

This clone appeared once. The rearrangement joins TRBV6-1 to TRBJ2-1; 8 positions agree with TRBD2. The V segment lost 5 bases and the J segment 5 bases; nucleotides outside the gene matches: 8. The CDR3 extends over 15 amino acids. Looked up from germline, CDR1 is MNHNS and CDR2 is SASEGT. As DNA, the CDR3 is TGTGCCAGCAGTCAAGGGACTAGGCGGGACAATGAGCAGTTCTTC. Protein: CASSQGTRRDNEQFF.

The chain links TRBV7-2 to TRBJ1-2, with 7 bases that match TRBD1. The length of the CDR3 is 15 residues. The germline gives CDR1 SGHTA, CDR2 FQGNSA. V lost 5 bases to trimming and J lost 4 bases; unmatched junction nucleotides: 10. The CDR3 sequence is CASSPGTAELYGYTF. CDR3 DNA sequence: TGTGCCAGCAGCCCGGGGACAGCCGAACTCTATGGCTACACCTTC. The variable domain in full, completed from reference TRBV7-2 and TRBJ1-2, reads GAGVSQSPSNKVTEKGKDVELRCDPISGHTALYWYRQSLGQGLEFLIYFQGNSAPDKSGLPSDRFSAERTGGSVSTLTIQRTQQEDSAVYLCASSPGTAELYGYTFGSGTRLTVV.

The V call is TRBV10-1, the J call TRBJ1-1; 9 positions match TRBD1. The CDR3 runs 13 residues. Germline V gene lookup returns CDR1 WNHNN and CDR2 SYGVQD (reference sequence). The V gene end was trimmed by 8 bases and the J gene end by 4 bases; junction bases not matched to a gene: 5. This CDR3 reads CASRQGECTEAFF. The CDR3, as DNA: TGCGCCAGCCGACAGGGGGAGTGCACTGAAGCTTTCTTT.

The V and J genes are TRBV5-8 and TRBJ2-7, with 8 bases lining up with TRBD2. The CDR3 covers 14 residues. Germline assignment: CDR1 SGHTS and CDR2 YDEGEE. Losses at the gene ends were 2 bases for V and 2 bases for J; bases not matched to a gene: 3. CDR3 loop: CASSFTREAYEQYF. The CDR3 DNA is TGTGCCAGCAGCTTCACGCGGGAGGCCTACGAGCAGTACTTC.

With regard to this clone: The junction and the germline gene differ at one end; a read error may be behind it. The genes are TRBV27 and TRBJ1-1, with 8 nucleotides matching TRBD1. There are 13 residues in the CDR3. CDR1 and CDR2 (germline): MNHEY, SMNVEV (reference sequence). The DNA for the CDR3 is TGTGCCAGCAGTAAACAGGGGGTTATTGAAGTTTTCTTT. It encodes CASSKQGVIEVFF.

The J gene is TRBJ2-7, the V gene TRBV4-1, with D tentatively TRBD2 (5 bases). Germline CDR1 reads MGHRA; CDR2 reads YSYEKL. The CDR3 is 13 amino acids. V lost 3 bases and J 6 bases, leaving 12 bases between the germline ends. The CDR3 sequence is CASSHPLAGEQYF. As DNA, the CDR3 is TGCGCCAGCAGCCACCCCCTGGCGGGCGAGCAGTACTTC.

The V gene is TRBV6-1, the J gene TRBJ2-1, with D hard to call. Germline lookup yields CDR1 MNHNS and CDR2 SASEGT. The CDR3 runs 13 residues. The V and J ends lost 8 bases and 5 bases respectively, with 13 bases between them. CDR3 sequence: CASLLVLNNEQFF. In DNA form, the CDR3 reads TGTGCCAGCTTACTGGTTCTAAACAATGAGCAGTTCTTC.

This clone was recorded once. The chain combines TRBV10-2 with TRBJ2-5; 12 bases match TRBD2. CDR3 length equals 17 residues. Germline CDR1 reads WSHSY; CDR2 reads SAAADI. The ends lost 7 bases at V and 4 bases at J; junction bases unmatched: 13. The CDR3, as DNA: TGCGCCAGCATCCGATCTAGCGGGAGGGCGAGGGGAGAGACCCAGTACTTC. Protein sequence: CASIRSSGRARGETQYF.

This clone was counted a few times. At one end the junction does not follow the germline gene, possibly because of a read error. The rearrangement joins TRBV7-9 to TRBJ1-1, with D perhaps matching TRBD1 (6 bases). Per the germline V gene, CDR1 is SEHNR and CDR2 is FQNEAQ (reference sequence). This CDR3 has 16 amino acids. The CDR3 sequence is CSSSSPPGHLNTEAFF. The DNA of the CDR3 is TGTTCCAGCAGTTCTCCTCCGGGACACCTGAACACTGAAGCTTTCTTT.